Listed here are 32 T cell receptor beta chains from one sample, sequenced in a study of CD8 T cells in Susac syndrome. Random hexamers were used to reverse transcribe the RNA input (about 0.45 to 1 ug). Each CDR3 protein gets one entry after TCRdb re-called the immunoSEQ multiplex PCR reads with MiXCR. The table includes 50,000 or so distinct CDR3 sequences, 90% to 95% detected once. Sequencing was done on a sample of CD8+ T cells from PBMCs. The receptors derive from a human donor with multiple sclerosis.

The chain joins TRBV9 to TRBJ1-5; D not certain. Germline values: CDR1 SGDLS, CDR2 YYNGEE. CDR3 length: 14 amino acids. Trimming stripped 0 bases from V and 6 bases from J, with 10 bases between. CDR3 sequence (DNA): TGTGCCAGCAGCGTAGGTGGAACTCCTCAGCCCCAGCATTTT. Its protein product is CASSVGGTPQPQHF. The variable domain in full, completed from reference TRBV9 and TRBJ1-5, reads DSGVTQTPKHLITATGQRVTLRCSPRSGDLSVYWYQQSLDQGLQFLIQYYNGEERAKGNILERFSAQQFPDLHSELNLSSLELGDSALYFCASSVGGTPQPQHFGDGTRLSIL.

This chain connects TRBV11-2 to TRBJ2-1, with D perhaps TRBD2 (5 bases). Germline CDR1 is SGHAT and CDR2 is FQNNGV. The CDR3 extends over 14 amino acids. V shed 3 bases and J shed 8 bases, with 14 bases lying between them. This CDR3 reads CASSFWVAIHEQFF. The CDR3 DNA is TGTGCCAGCAGCTTTTGGGTAGCGATCCATGAGCAGTTCTTC.

V gene TRBV9 combines with J gene TRBJ2-7; the D call may be TRBD1 or TRBD2 (7 bases each). Germline V gives CDR1 SGDLS, CDR2 YYNGEE. The ends were cut back, 7 bases at V and 0 bases at J, with 14 bases in the middle. The CDR3 sequence is 14 residues long. The CDR3 sequence is CASSGGDNSYEQYF. CDR3 nucleotides: TGTGCCAGCTCAGGGGGGGATAACTCCTACGAGCAGTACTTC.

The chain carries TRBV7-2 and TRBJ2-3; 8 bases are a match to TRBD2. Germline V gene data show CDR1 as SGHTA and CDR2 as FQGNSA. The CDR3 length is 18 residues. Trimming took 5 bases from V and 2 from J; bases not matched to a gene: 15. CDR3 residues: CASSPEASGFVFTDTQYF. CDR3 bases: TGTGCCAGCAGCCCGGAGGCTAGCGGGTTCGTTTTCACAGATACGCAGTATTTT.

The genes are TRBV9 and TRBJ2-1; 9 bases map to TRBD2. Looked up from germline, CDR1 is SGDLS and CDR2 is YYNGEE. With V trimmed by 8 bases and J by 4 bases, 10 bases remained unmatched. The CDR3 spans 15 residues. Here the CDR3 reads CASGGAGGRYNEQFF. As DNA, the CDR3 is TGTGCCAGTGGGGGAGCGGGGGGCAGGTACAATGAGCAGTTCTTC.

This chain links TRBV29-1 with TRBJ2-3; 14 nucleotides align to TRBD2. This CDR3 is 17 amino acids long. The V gene end was trimmed by 4 bases and the J gene end by 2 bases; junction bases not matched to a gene: 8. Germline lookup yields CDR1 SQVTM and CDR2 ANQGSEA. CDR3 DNA sequence: TGCAGCGTTGGACTAGCGGGGGGGCAATCGATCACAGATACGCAGTATTTT. Its protein is CSVGLAGGQSITDTQYF.

This chain joins TRBV19 and TRBJ2-7; D call uncertain. V was trimmed by 5 bases and J by 0 bases, leaving 11 bases between them. From germline, CDR1 is LNHDA and CDR2 SQIVND (reference sequence). This CDR3 is 14 amino acids long. Here the CDR3 DNA reads TGTGCCAGTAGTGTTACCGGGCCCTCCTACGAGCAGTACTTC. Its protein is CASSVTGPSYEQYF.

This rearrangement joins TRBV7-6 to TRBJ1-6; D possibly corresponds to TRBD1 (5 bases). Germline V gene data show CDR1 as SGHVS and CDR2 as FNYEAQ. The CDR3 is 16 amino acids. The ends were cut back, 2 bases at V and 9 bases at J, with 17 bases in the middle. This chain's CDR3 is CASSLTGPKPSSPLHF. The CDR3 nucleotides read TGTGCCAGCAGCTTAACGGGGCCAAAACCGTCTTCACCCCTCCACTTT.

V gene TRBV2 combines with J gene TRBJ1-2, with D perhaps matching TRBD1 (5 bases). The CDR3 consists of 13 residues. V was trimmed by 2 bases and J by 4 bases, leaving 8 bases between them. CDR1 SNHLY and CDR2 FYNNEI come from the germline V gene. The CDR3 loop is CASSESGGYGYTF. CDR3 nucleotides: TGTGCCAGCAGTGAATCCGGGGGCTATGGCTACACCTTC.

This sequence joins TRBV9 and TRBJ2-7; 7 bases fit TRBD2. The CDR3 totals 16 residues. CDR1 and CDR2 from the germline V gene are SGDLS and YYNGEE. J gave up 2 bases and V 0 bases, and 8 bases lay outside the gene matches. CDR3 sequence (DNA): TGTGCCAGCAGCGTAGCGGTTGTGGCGGGGGCCTACGAGCAGTACTTC. Its translation is CASSVAVVAGAYEQYF. Full variable domain (remainder filled in from reference TRBV9 and TRBJ2-7): DSGVTQTPKHLITATGQRVTLRCSPRSGDLSVYWYQQSLDQGLQFLIQYYNGEERAKGNILERFSAQQFPDLHSELNLSSLELGDSALYFCASSVAVVAGAYEQYFGPGTRLTVT.

The chain combines TRBV7-8 with TRBJ1-1, with 7 nucleotides matching TRBD1. Germline V gene sequence: CDR1 SGHVS, CDR2 FQNEAQ. V shed 2 bases, J shed 3 bases, and the junction held 9 bases outside the gene matches. This CDR3 spans 16 amino acids. The chain's CDR3 is CASSLIPGQGDTEAFF. In DNA form, the CDR3 reads TGTGCCAGCAGCTTAATTCCCGGGCAGGGGGACACTGAAGCTTTCTTT.

This chain connects TRBV10-2 to TRBJ2-7; D is undetermined. This CDR3 is 12 amino acids long. The V and J ends lost 7 bases and 4 bases respectively, with 11 bases between them. Germline CDR1 is WSHSY and CDR2 is SAAADI. The CDR3 sequence is CASTGSRYEQYF. CDR3 DNA: TGCGCCAGCACCGGCAGTAGGTACGAGCAGTACTTC.

The chain joins TRBV28 to TRBJ2-7; D might be TRBD2 (5 bases). This CDR3 has 13 amino acids. Germline V gives CDR1 MDHEN, CDR2 SYDVKM. Trimming pared 6 bases from V and 3 bases from J, leaving 12 bases between. Here the CDR3 DNA reads TGTGCCAGCAGCCCCCAGGACTTCTACGAGCAGTACTTC. Amino acid sequence: CASSPQDFYEQYF.

The rearrangement uses TRBV4-3 and TRBJ2-1, with no clear D. Germline V gene lookup returns CDR1 LGHNA and CDR2 YSLEER. The CDR3 sequence is 19 residues long. Trimming stripped 1 base from V and 4 bases from J, with 23 bases between. CDR3 coding DNA: TGCGCCAGCAGCCAAGGACATCGCGACCGAGAATTACAGTACAATGAGCAGTTCTTC. Its translation is CASSQGHRDRELQYNEQFF.

This chain links TRBV30 with TRBJ2-3, with 11 bases lining up with TRBD1. The CDR3 runs to 15 residues. Germline trimming cut 3 bases from V and 4 bases from J; bases unmatched to any gene: 6. Per the germline V gene, CDR1 is GTSNPN and CDR2 is SVGIG (reference sequence). The CDR3 loop reads CAWSQDRGRSDTQYF. CDR3 bases: TGTGCCTGGAGCCAGGACAGGGGGCGATCAGATACGCAGTATTTT.

This chain joins TRBV9 and TRBJ1-2, with D perhaps matching TRBD1 (6 bases). The CDR3 spans 14 residues. Per germline, CDR1 SGDLS and CDR2 YYNGEE. V was pared by 4 bases and J by 10 bases, with 20 bases between. The CDR3 protein is CASSLGGGGGFYTF. The CDR3 region has the DNA TGTGCCAGCAGCTTGGGCGGTGGGGGGGGCTTCTACACCTTC.

This rearrangement joins TRBV9 to TRBJ2-3; D is undetermined. Germline CDR1 is SGDLS and CDR2 is YYNGEE. Deletions cut 7 bases from V and 1 base from J, with 1 base between. CDR3 size: 10 residues. CDR3 bases: TGTGCCAGCGGCACAGATACGCAGTATTTT. This sequence encodes CASGTDTQYF.

V gene TRBV7-9 combines with J gene TRBJ2-7, with TRBD1 identical over 7 bases. Germline lookup yields CDR1 SEHNR and CDR2 FQNEAQ (reference sequence). The CDR3 has 14 residues. After removal of 5 bases from V and 2 bases from J, the junction contained 6 bases not matched to a gene. This CDR3 reads CASSPTGIPYEQYF. The CDR3 coding sequence is TGTGCCAGCAGCCCGACAGGGATCCCCTACGAGCAGTACTTC.

This chain links TRBV7-6 with TRBJ2-5; D may correspond to TRBD1 or TRBD2 (5 bases each). The V gene's germline CDR1 is SGHVS and CDR2 FNYEAQ. The CDR3 is 14 residues long. V lost 6 bases and J 5 bases, leaving 16 bases between the germline ends. The CDR3 sequence is CASRKTRGEETQYF. The CDR3 DNA is TGTGCCAGCAGGAAAACTAGGGGAGAGGAGACCCAGTACTTC.

The gene calls are TRBV2 and TRBJ1-1; no reliable D call. The V end was cut by 6 bases, the J end by 1 base, with 18 bases between. CDR3 length equals 16 residues. CDR1 and CDR2 from the germline V gene are SNHLY and FYNNEI. CDR3 in DNA: TGTGCCAGCAGACCTCCTAATTCAACCCCGAACACTGAAGCTTTCTTT. Amino acids: CASRPPNSTPNTEAFF.

This chain links TRBV6-2 or TRBV6-3 with TRBJ1-5; 9 bases fit TRBD1. V was pared by 4 bases and J by 6 bases, with 1 base of the junction left unmatched. The CDR3 length is 13 residues. Germline CDR1 reads MNHEY; CDR2 reads SVGEGT. This CDR3 is CASSWTGVQPQHF. CDR3 coding DNA: TGTGCCAGCAGTTGGACAGGGGTTCAGCCCCAGCATTTT.

This clonotype was recorded once. The genes are TRBV5-6 and TRBJ1-5; no clear D. CDR1 and CDR2 from the germline V gene are SGHDT and YYEEEE. This CDR3 contains 16 residues. V was pared by 1 base and J by 0 bases, with 11 bases between. This CDR3 reads CASSLSGMFSNQPQHF. CDR3 DNA: TGTGCCAGCAGCTTGTCGGGAATGTTTAGCAATCAGCCCCAGCATTTT. The variable domain in full, completed from reference TRBV5-6 and TRBJ1-5, reads DAGVTQSPTHLIKTRGQQVTLRCSPKSGHDTVSWYQQALGQGPQFIFQYYEEEERQRGNFPDRFSGHQFPNYSSELNVNALLLGDSALYLCASSLSGMFSNQPQHFGDGTRLSIL.

The CDR3 reads CASSSERMMGSSSYNEQFF. Written as DNA, the CDR3 is TGTGCCAGCAGCTCAGAGAGAATGATGGGCTCAAGCTCCTACAATGAGCAGTTCTTC. The chain employs TRBV9 and TRBJ2-1; unclear D gene. Deletions cut 4 bases from V and 0 bases from J, with 23 bases between. The CDR3 has 19 residues. CDR1 and CDR2 (germline): SGDLS, YYNGEE.

V gene TRBV19 combines with J gene TRBJ2-3, with D perhaps TRBD1 (5 bases). The J call may be wrong; the DNA end is better matched by TRBJ1-5. Germline V gene lookup returns CDR1 LNHDA and CDR2 SQIVND (reference sequence). The CDR3 is made up of 17 amino acids. CDR3 nucleotides: TGTGCCAGTAGTATCGATGGCGACCCCGGGGCCGGGGATACGCAGCATTTT. It encodes CASSIDGDPGAGDTQHF.

This clonotype was seen once. The chain is built from TRBV9 and TRBJ2-3; perhaps TRBD1 as D (6 bases). The CDR3 sequence is 13 residues long. With 6 bases removed from V and 3 bases from J, the gap between germline ends came to 11 bases. Germline values: CDR1 SGDLS, CDR2 YYNGEE. CDR3 coding DNA: TGTGCCAGCACTGGGGGCGAGACAGATACGCAGTATTTT. Its translation is CASTGGETDTQYF.

The genes are TRBV29-1 and TRBJ1-2, with D possibly being TRBD1 (6 bases). The germline CDR1 and CDR2 sequences are SQVTM and ANQGSEA. Trimming pared 7 bases from V and 8 bases from J, leaving 14 bases between. This CDR3 contains 11 residues. The CDR3 region is CSGRTGFGYTF. In DNA, the CDR3 is TGCAGCGGCCGAACAGGGTTCGGCTACACCTTC. Looking up the rest from reference TRBV29-1 and TRBJ1-2 gives the full variable domain: SAVISQKPSRDICQRGTSLTIQCQVDSQVTMMFWYRQQPGQSLTLIATANQGSEATYESGFVIDKFPISRPNLTFSTLTVSNMSPEDSSIYLCSGRTGFGYTFGSGTRLTVV.

The count of this clonotype is one. This sequence joins TRBV12-3 or TRBV12-4 and TRBJ2-7; the D is unclear. The CDR3 is made up of 12 amino acids. The V end was cut by 3 bases, the J end by 4 bases, with 7 bases between. CDR3: CASSLMGYEQYF. DNA for the CDR3: TGTGCCAGCAGTTTGATGGGGTACGAGCAGTACTTC.

This sequence joins TRBV29-1 and TRBJ1-1; a possible D gene is TRBD1 (6 bases). Trimming cost V 5 bases and J 0 bases, with 13 bases left between them. CDR1 is SQVTM, CDR2 ANQGSEA, per germline. This CDR3 comprises 14 residues. DNA of the CDR3: TGCAGCGTTCGAGGGGGGGAGATGAACACTGAAGCTTTCTTT. This sequence encodes CSVRGGEMNTEAFF.

V usage is TRBV19 and J usage is TRBJ2-1, with TRBD1 identical over 9 bases. V gave up 7 bases and J gave up 6 bases; unmatched junction bases: 7. The CDR3 is 14 residues long. Per germline, CDR1 LNHDA and CDR2 SQIVND (reference sequence). CDR3 sequence (DNA): TGTGCCAGTAACCCGGGACAGGGTTTCAATGAGCAGTTCTTC. Protein: CASNPGQGFNEQFF.

Here the CDR3 DNA reads TGTGCCAGTAGTCGTGGGTTAGCTGGGGCCAACGTCCTGACTTTC. Encoded protein: CASSRGLAGANVLTF. The gene calls are TRBV19 and TRBJ2-6; D is undetermined. Germline loops: CDR1 LNHDA, CDR2 SQIVND (reference sequence). The V gene lost 5 bases and the J gene lost 2 bases, with 10 bases spanning the gap. This CDR3 comprises 15 residues.

The chain links TRBV20-1 to TRBJ2-3; the D is unclear. Looked up from germline, CDR1 is DFQATT and CDR2 is SNEGSKA (reference sequence). The germline V and J ends were trimmed by 0 bases and 0 bases, with 4 bases remaining between them. The CDR3 has 13 residues. The CDR3 sequence: CSARERSTDTQYF. DNA for the CDR3: TGCAGTGCTAGAGAAAGGAGCACAGATACGCAGTATTTT.

The chain couples TRBV4-3 to TRBJ1-5, with D maybe TRBD1 (6 bases). The CDR3 length is 15 residues. The ends were cut back, 4 bases at V and 3 bases at J, with 13 bases in the middle. CDR1 LGHNA and CDR2 YSLEER come from the germline V gene. The CDR3 sequence is CASSLHRAANQPQHF. The CDR3 DNA is TGCGCCAGCAGCCTCCACAGGGCCGCCAATCAGCCCCAGCATTTT.